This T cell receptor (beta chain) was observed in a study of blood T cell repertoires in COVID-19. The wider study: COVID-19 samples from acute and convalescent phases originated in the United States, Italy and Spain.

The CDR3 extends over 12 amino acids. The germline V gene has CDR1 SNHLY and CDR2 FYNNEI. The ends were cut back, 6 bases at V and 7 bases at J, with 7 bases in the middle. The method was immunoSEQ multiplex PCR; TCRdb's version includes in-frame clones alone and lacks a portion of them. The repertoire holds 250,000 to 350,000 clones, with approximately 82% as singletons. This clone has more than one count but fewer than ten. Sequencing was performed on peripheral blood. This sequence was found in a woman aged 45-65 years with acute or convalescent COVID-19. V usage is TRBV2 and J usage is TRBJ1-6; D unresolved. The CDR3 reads CASSEQNSPLHF. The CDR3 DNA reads TGTGCCAGCAGCGAACAGAATTCACCCCTCCACTTT.